The 16 T cell receptor beta chains below come from one sample, sequenced in a study of Ad26.COV2.S vaccination and SARS-CoV-2 variants. Specified treatment: approximately 18 received Ad26.COV2.S at low or high dose, single or two shots; 5 received placebo; per-sample allocation not given. Samples analyzed were those drawn on day 63 after the first vaccine or placebo injection. The protocol was immunoSEQ multiplex PCR, while the TCRdb copy is restricted to in-frame clones and leaves out a portion. This repertoire shows fewer than 900,000 clones, 70% to 90% found once; its top ten account for approximately 1.5%. The sequencing used peripheral blood, collected in a trial of Ad26.COV2.S vaccine versus placebo. The source is a person between 18 and 59 years old who received the Ad26.COV2.S COVID-19 vaccine or a placebo.

The chain carries TRBV30 and TRBJ2-7; D is possibly TRBD2 (5 bases). Germline CDR1 GTSNPN, CDR2 SVGIG (reference sequence). The CDR3 has 13 residues. Trimming took 0 bases from V and 6 from J, leaving 12 bases between them. The CDR3 protein is CAWSVAASGEQYF. The CDR3 DNA reads TGTGCCTGGAGTGTAGCGGCGTCAGGCGAGCAGTACTTC.

The chain joins TRBV14 to TRBJ2-1; no reliable D call. This CDR3 spans 14 amino acids. With 5 bases removed from V and 6 bases from J, the gap between germline ends came to 14 bases. Germline CDR1 reads SGHDN; CDR2 reads FVKESK. CDR3 coding DNA: TGTGCCAGCAGCAAGACACGTATCTCCAATGAGCAGTTCTTC. Translation: CASSKTRISNEQFF.

This clone is a singleton in its sample. This rearrangement joins TRBV6-5 to TRBJ1-3; D possibly corresponds to TRBD1 (6 bases). V shed 6 bases and J shed 1 base, with 10 bases lying between them. There are 14 residues in the CDR3. Germline lookup yields CDR1 MNHEY and CDR2 SVGAGI. The CDR3 loop is CASRQQGSGNTIYF. CDR3 DNA sequence: TGTGCCAGCAGACAACAGGGATCTGGAAACACCATATATTTT.

Note on this clone: The identical CDR3 is also encoded by other nucleotide sequences in the sample. This chain joins TRBV5-1 and TRBJ2-3; 9 bases are shared with TRBD2. Germline V gene data show CDR1 as SGHRS and CDR2 as YFSETQ. The CDR3 has 15 residues. Unmatched junction bases numbered 0, after V lost 0 bases and J lost 1 base. This chain's CDR3 is CASSLGLAGTDTQYF. The CDR3 region has the DNA TGCGCCAGCAGCTTGGGACTAGCGGGCACAGATACGCAGTATTTT. The full variable domain, with the rest looked up from reference TRBV5-1 and TRBJ2-3, is KAGVTQTPRYLIKTRGQQVTLSCSPISGHRSVSWYQQTPGQGLQFLFEYFSETQRNKGNFPGRFSGRQFSNSRSEMNVSTLELGDSALYLCASSLGLAGTDTQYFGPGTRLTVL.

The chain combines TRBV10-2 with TRBJ1-3, with a tentative D call TRBD1 (5 bases). Trimming took off 1 base at V and 4 bases at J, with 17 bases between the two ends. CDR3 length: 17 amino acids. The germline gives CDR1 WSHSY, CDR2 SAAADI. This chain's CDR3 is CASSEWDTGSGGNTIYF. The CDR3 DNA follows: TGCGCCAGCAGTGAGTGGGATACGGGGTCAGGGGGAAACACCATATATTTT.

This chain joins TRBV12-3 or TRBV12-4 and TRBJ2-1, with D possibly TRBD2 on 6 matching bases. The CDR3 contains 11 residues. The CDR3 DNA sequence: TGTGTCGCGGGGAGGTACAATGAGCAGTTCTTC. This gives the protein CVAGRYNEQFF.

This sequence joins TRBV18 and TRBJ2-7; TRBD1 is a possible D gene (6 bases). Trimming left V 4 bases short and J 3 bases short, with 13 bases between. This CDR3 has 14 residues. Germline V CDR1 and CDR2: KGHSH, LQKENI. CDR3: CASSLEQGNYEQYF. CDR3 DNA sequence: TGTGCCAGCTCACTTGAACAGGGAAACTACGAGCAGTACTTC.

This chain links TRBV29-1 with TRBJ2-7; 9 bases fit TRBD1. CDR3 size: 14 residues. Unmatched junction bases numbered 12, after V lost 7 bases and J lost 5 bases. Germline-derived CDR1 and CDR2 are SQVTM and ANQGSEA. The CDR3 sequence: CSAKLQGALDEQYF. The CDR3 nucleotides read TGCAGCGCAAAATTACAGGGGGCTCTGGACGAGCAGTACTTC.

J is TRBJ2-3 and V is TRBV11-2; 12 bases align to TRBD2. This CDR3 has 16 amino acids. After removal of 3 bases from V and 4 bases from J, the junction contained 5 bases not matched to a gene. Germline-derived CDR1 and CDR2 are SGHAT and FQNNGV. The CDR3 nucleotides are TGTGCCAGCAGCTTTGGGACTAGCGGGCCCGCAGATACGCAGTATTTT. Amino acids: CASSFGTSGPADTQYF.

The chain has TRBV21-1 and TRBJ2-7. TRBV21-1 is deemed a pseudogene. There are 13 residues in the CDR3. The CDR3 sequence is CASSKDGVYEQYF. As DNA, the CDR3 is TGTGCCAGCAGCAAAGACGGCGTCTACGAGCAGTACTTC.

This clone is a singleton in its sample. This chain uses TRBV19 with TRBJ2-7; 8 bases align to TRBD1. Germline CDR1 LNHDA, CDR2 SQIVND (reference sequence). The CDR3 loop spans 14 amino acids. V lost 2 bases and J lost 4; bases outside the gene matches: 4. CDR3 in amino acids: CASSIQGALYEQYF. DNA for the CDR3: TGTGCCAGTAGTATACAGGGGGCTTTGTACGAGCAGTACTTC.

The chain links TRBV7-9 to TRBJ2-1; the match to TRBD2 covers 11 bases. Germline V gene lookup returns CDR1 SEHNR and CDR2 FQNEAQ (reference sequence). The V segment lost 2 bases and the J segment 5 bases; nucleotides outside the gene matches: 8. The CDR3 covers 17 residues. This CDR3 reads CASSLSSGTSGNNEQFF. CDR3 coding DNA: TGTGCCAGCAGCTTATCCTCCGGGACTAGCGGAAACAATGAGCAGTTCTTC.

The chain carries TRBV7-9 and TRBJ2-5; 11 bases agree with TRBD1. The V segment lost 1 base and the J segment 2 bases; nucleotides outside the gene matches: 6. CDR1 and CDR2 (germline): SEHNR, FQNEAQ (reference sequence). The CDR3 loop spans 17 amino acids. The CDR3 sequence is CASSLGRTGGVQETQYF. CDR3 sequence (DNA): TGTGCCAGCAGCTTAGGGCGGACAGGGGGCGTGCAAGAGACCCAGTACTTC.

As regards this clone: The same CDR3 can be traced to other DNA sequences in this sample. V gene TRBV18 combines with J gene TRBJ2-5, with D possibly being TRBD1 (5 bases). Germline assignment: CDR1 KGHSH and CDR2 LQKENI. CDR3 length: 13 residues. The V end was cut by 3 bases, the J end by 2 bases, with 7 bases between. CDR3 nucleotide sequence: TGTGCCAGCTCACCCGCAGGGCAAGAGACCCAGTACTTC. Translating gives CASSPAGQETQYF.

This rearrangement joins TRBV10-2 to TRBJ1-6, with unresolved D. V was shortened by 3 bases and J by 11 bases, with 11 bases between the two germline ends. Germline CDR1 and CDR2: WSHSY and SAAADI. The CDR3 length is 13 residues. CDR3 residues: CASSDRSKAPLHF. The CDR3 region has the DNA TGCGCCAGCAGTGATAGGAGCAAGGCACCCCTCCACTTT.

This chain links TRBV2 with TRBJ2-1, with TRBD2 matching 7 bases. Germline V gene sequence: CDR1 SNHLY, CDR2 FYNNEI. J gave up 0 bases and V 4 bases, and 3 bases lay outside the gene matches. This CDR3 has 15 amino acids. The CDR3 here is CASSVRGSSYNEQFF. The CDR3 DNA is TGTGCCAGCAGTGTCCGCGGGAGCTCCTACAATGAGCAGTTCTTC. Variable domain in full (rest from reference TRBV2 and TRBJ2-1): EPEVTQTPSHQVTQMGQEVILRCVPISNHLYFYWYRQILGQKVEFLVSFYNNEISEKSEIFDDQFSVERPDGSNFTLKIRSTKLEDSAMYFCASSVRGSSYNEQFFGPGTRLTVL.